Following are 30 T cell receptor beta chains from one sample sequenced in a study of Ad26.COV2.S vaccination and SARS-CoV-2 variants. Produced via immunoSEQ multiplex PCR; TCRdb's table is partial and in-frame only. Among some 450,000 clones listed, roughly 88% were seen once. Treatment specified: roughly 18 received Ad26.COV2.S at low or high dose, single or two shots; roughly five received placebo; per-sample allocation not given. Following the first vaccine or placebo injection, samples were taken on day 63. The sequencing used peripheral blood, collected in a trial of Ad26.COV2.S vaccine versus placebo. These receptors came from a person between 18 and 59 years old who received the Ad26.COV2.S COVID-19 vaccine or a placebo.

This clone came up once. The rearrangement links TRBV27 to TRBJ2-2; D tentatively reads TRBD1 or TRBD2 (5 bases each). There are 15 residues in the CDR3. Trimming stripped 4 bases from V and 6 bases from J, with 15 bases between. The germline CDR1 and CDR2 sequences are MNHEY and SMNVEV (reference sequence). The CDR3 spells CASSYGTSDAGELFF. The CDR3 coding sequence is TGTGCCAGCAGTTACGGGACCTCGGACGCCGGGGAGCTGTTTTTT.

This rearrangement joins TRBV18 to TRBJ1-1; maybe TRBD1 (6 bases). V lost 5 bases to trimming and J lost 4 bases, with 14 bases between them. Germline loops: CDR1 KGHSH, CDR2 LQKENI. This CDR3 spans 14 amino acids. CDR3 coding DNA: TGTGCCAGCTCATCACAGGGCCTCGGCACTGAAGCTTTCTTT. Translated, it gives CASSSQGLGTEAFF.

This clone was detected only once. The genes are TRBV7-2 and TRBJ2-5, with a weak D call TRBD2 (6 bases). The V gene's germline CDR1 is SGHTA and CDR2 FQGNSA. This CDR3 comprises 15 residues. With 1 base removed from V and 5 bases from J, the gap between germline ends came to 14 bases. CDR3 sequence: CASSLGGRRDETQYF. CDR3 DNA: TGTGCCAGCAGCTTAGGAGGGAGGAGGGACGAGACCCAGTACTTC.

The V call is TRBV6-4, the J call TRBJ2-1; the D is unclear. The CDR3 covers 16 residues. Germline CDR1 is MRHNA and CDR2 is SNTAGT. V shed 6 bases and J shed 0 bases, with 15 bases lying between them. CDR3 DNA: TGTGCCAGCAGCCGACGACTTGAGAACTCCTACAATGAGCAGTTCTTC. As protein: CASSRRLENSYNEQFF.

The rearrangement uses TRBV5-8 and TRBJ1-2; D remains unclear. The length of the CDR3 is 13 residues. The V and J ends lost 2 bases and 1 base respectively, with 6 bases between them. CDR1 is SGHTS and CDR2 is YDEGEE in the germline V gene. The CDR3 loop is CASSLGLNYGYTF. The CDR3, as DNA: TGTGCCAGCAGCTTAGGACTTAACTATGGCTACACCTTC.

This clone was observed a single time. This rearrangement joins TRBV19 to TRBJ1-1; tentatively, D is TRBD1 (5 bases). Trimming removed 7 bases from V and 5 bases from J, with 20 bases in between. Germline V lookup: CDR1 LNHDA, CDR2 SQIVND (reference sequence). The CDR3 has 15 amino acids. The CDR3 protein is CASINEGRWKTEAFF. CDR3 nucleotides: TGTGCCAGTATTAACGAGGGGCGGTGGAAAACTGAAGCTTTCTTT.

Only a few counts were recorded for this clone. The chain employs TRBV3-1 (or the pseudogene TRBV3-2) and TRBJ1-5, with 12 bases identical to TRBD1. The germline CDR1 and CDR2 sequences are LGHDT and YNNKEL (reference sequence). Trimming at V came to 4 bases and at J to 6 bases, leaving 4 bases not matched to a gene. There are 15 residues in the CDR3. CDR3 sequence reads: CASSPGQGAGQPQHF. The CDR3 nucleotides read TGTGCCAGCAGCCCGGGACAGGGGGCAGGTCAGCCCCAGCATTTT.

The gene calls are TRBV28 and TRBJ2-4; tentatively, D is TRBD1 (6 bases). The CDR3 spans 15 residues. V was clipped by 5 bases and J by 7 bases, with 18 bases between them. CDR1 and CDR2 (germline): MDHEN, SYDVKM. The CDR3 sequence is CASSTRQELRNIQYF. CDR3 DNA sequence: TGTGCCAGCAGTACCCGACAGGAGCTAAGGAACATTCAGTACTTC.

Notes on this clone: Distinct nucleotide sequences in the sample also encode this CDR3. J is TRBJ1-2 and V is TRBV13; tentatively, D is TRBD1 (6 bases). Between the trimmed V and J ends, which lost 5 bases and 8 bases, there was a span of 12 bases. Germline V lookup: CDR1 PRHDT, CDR2 FYEKMQ (reference sequence). The CDR3 has 12 amino acids. CDR3 DNA: TGTGCCAGCAGCCTACGGGGGGGCGGCTACACCTTC. The encoded protein is CASSLRGGGYTF.

The rearrangement links TRBV7-3 to TRBJ2-1; maybe TRBD2 (5 bases). Germline V gene sequence: CDR1 SGHTA, CDR2 FQGTGA. This CDR3 has 13 amino acids. Trimming stripped 5 bases from V and 5 bases from J, with 10 bases between. The CDR3 protein is CASSRGRNNEQFF. Written as DNA, the CDR3 is TGTGCCAGCAGCCGAGGGCGGAACAATGAGCAGTTCTTC.

This clone came up once. The CDR3 loop reads CASSLRRGFYEQYF. The CDR3 coding sequence is TGTGCCAGCAGCCTCCGAAGGGGCTTCTACGAGCAGTACTTC. This chain uses TRBV7-3 with TRBJ2-7; tentative D call: TRBD1 (5 bases). CDR1 is SGHTA and CDR2 is FQGTGA in the germline V gene. V gave up 5 bases and J gave up 3 bases, with 14 bases separating them. CDR3 length: 14 residues.

This clone was counted only a few times. This chain uses TRBV28 with TRBJ1-1; weak D call: TRBD1 (6 bases). The germline CDR1 and CDR2 sequences are MDHEN and SYDVKM. The V and J ends lost 5 bases and 6 bases respectively, with 13 bases between them. The CDR3 length is 13 residues. This CDR3 reads CASSEGGMAEAFF. DNA for the CDR3: TGTGCCAGCAGTGAAGGGGGTATGGCTGAAGCTTTCTTT.

J is TRBJ2-3 and V is TRBV3-1 (or the pseudogene TRBV3-2), with 7 positions matching TRBD1. CDR3 length: 18 residues. The germline CDR1 and CDR2 sequences are LGHDT and YNNKEL (reference sequence). Trimming removed 0 bases from V and 2 bases from J; junction bases left unmatched: 11. CDR3 DNA sequence: TGTGCCAGCAGCCAAGATTCGGGGACAGAGGGGAACACAGATACGCAGTATTTT. Its protein is CASSQDSGTEGNTDTQYF.

The chain couples TRBV5-1 to TRBJ1-1; 9 bases map to TRBD1. The CDR3 contains 17 residues. V dropped 4 bases and J dropped 4; count of bases not matched to a gene: 14. Germline CDR1 reads SGHRS; CDR2 reads YFSETQ. The chain's CDR3 is CASSPGTGLAGSTEAFF. CDR3 sequence (DNA): TGCGCCAGCAGCCCGGGGACAGGGTTAGCTGGTAGCACTGAAGCTTTCTTT.

V is TRBV11-1 and J is TRBJ2-1; no definite D call. Per germline, CDR1 SGHAT and CDR2 FQDESV (reference sequence). This CDR3 comprises 15 residues. Trimming cost V 2 bases and J 0 bases, with 8 bases left between them. The CDR3 DNA follows: TGTGCCAGCAGCTTATTGCGGAGCTCCTACAATGAGCAGTTCTTC. Protein sequence: CASSLLRSSYNEQFF.

The CDR3 spells CASSRRSGGGADTQYF. The CDR3 DNA follows: TGTGCCAGCAGCCGGCGGAGCGGTGGAGGAGCAGATACGCAGTATTTT. The V and J genes are TRBV11-2 and TRBJ2-3, with TRBD2 as a possible D gene (5 bases). This CDR3 is 16 amino acids long. Between the trimmed V and J ends, which lost 5 bases and 4 bases, there was a span of 19 bases. The germline V gene has CDR1 SGHAT and CDR2 FQNNGV. Complete variable domain (other parts from reference TRBV11-2 and TRBJ2-3): EAGVAQSPRYKIIEKRQSVAFWCNPISGHATLYWYQQILGQGPKLLIQFQNNGVVDDSQLPKDRFSAERLKGVDSTLKIQPAKLEDSAVYLCASSRRSGGGADTQYFGPGTRLTVL.

Remarks on this clone: This same CDR3 is encoded by further DNA sequences in the sample. This chain links TRBV9 with TRBJ1-3; the D is unclear. The CDR3 runs to 16 residues. The V end lost 0 bases, the J end lost 0 bases, and 10 bases lay between the germline ends. Germline values: CDR1 SGDLS, CDR2 YYNGEE. The CDR3 DNA follows: TGTGCCAGCAGCGTAGGAGGAGCGGGCTCTGGAAACACCATATATTTT. This translates into CASSVGGAGSGNTIYF. The variable domain in full, completed from reference TRBV9 and TRBJ1-3, reads DSGVTQTPKHLITATGQRVTLRCSPRSGDLSVYWYQQSLDQGLQFLIQYYNGEERAKGNILERFSAQQFPDLHSELNLSSLELGDSALYFCASSVGGAGSGNTIYFGEGSWLTVV.

DNA of the CDR3: TGTGCCAGCAGCTACGGGGAGAACACTGAAGCTTTCTTT. Amino acid sequence: CASSYGENTEAFF. V usage is TRBV13 and J usage is TRBJ1-1; D not certain. Trimming removed 4 bases from V and 1 base from J, with 7 bases in between. Germline CDR1 PRHDT, CDR2 FYEKMQ (reference sequence). The CDR3 runs to 13 residues.

This chain joins TRBV15 and TRBJ1-1; 10 nucleotides match TRBD1. The CDR3 is made up of 15 amino acids. Germline loops: CDR1 LNHNV, CDR2 YYDKDF (reference sequence). J gave up 3 bases and V 0 bases, and 1 base lay outside the gene matches. The CDR3 loop is CATSRDGQGDTEAFF. Written as DNA, the CDR3 is TGTGCCACCAGCAGAGACGGACAGGGGGACACTGAAGCTTTCTTT.

The chain carries TRBV28 and TRBJ2-5; 8 nucleotides match TRBD1. The germline gives CDR1 MDHEN, CDR2 SYDVKM. V shed 4 bases, J shed 4 bases, and the junction held 11 bases outside the gene matches. The CDR3 sequence is 16 residues long. CDR3 sequence reads: CASSSPPQGALETQYF. CDR3 DNA: TGTGCCAGCAGTTCCCCGCCCCAGGGGGCCTTAGAGACCCAGTACTTC.

The chain combines TRBV6-2 or TRBV6-3 with TRBJ2-7; the match to TRBD2 covers 9 bases. CDR1 is MNHEY and CDR2 is SVGEGT in the germline V gene. The CDR3 length is 15 residues. With 0 bases clipped from V and 4 bases from J, the junction kept 4 bases outside the gene matches. The CDR3 DNA sequence: TGTGCCAGCAGTTACTCTGCGGGAGGGCGGTACGAGCAGTACTTC. This gives the protein CASSYSAGGRYEQYF.

The chain employs TRBV11-2 and TRBJ2-7; no reliable D call. This CDR3 spans 14 amino acids. Per the germline V gene, CDR1 is SGHAT and CDR2 is FQNNGV. Deletions cut 0 bases from V and 7 bases from J, with 13 bases between. The CDR3 sequence is CASSLDLGADEQYF. CDR3 sequence (DNA): TGTGCCAGCAGCTTAGATTTGGGTGCCGATGAGCAGTACTTC.

On this clone: Other nucleotide sequences in the sample specify the same CDR3. The chain couples TRBV28 to TRBJ2-7, with D possibly TRBD2 on 5 matching bases. The CDR3 length is 13 residues. CDR1 is MDHEN and CDR2 is SYDVKM in the germline V gene. V lost 2 bases and J 1 base, leaving 6 bases between the germline ends. CDR3 sequence: CASSLRGSYEQYF. CDR3 sequence (DNA): TGTGCCAGCAGTTTACGGGGATCCTACGAGCAGTACTTC.

The genes are TRBV7-6 and TRBJ2-1; TRBD2 matches 7 bases. The CDR3 consists of 18 residues. The germline V gene has CDR1 SGHVS and CDR2 FNYEAQ. The V segment lost 1 base and the J segment 0 bases; nucleotides outside the gene matches: 9. The CDR3 here is CASSLEGGRPNSYNEQFF. CDR3 in DNA: TGTGCCAGCAGCTTAGAGGGCGGGAGACCCAACTCCTACAATGAGCAGTTCTTC.

The V and J genes are TRBV9 and TRBJ2-3; D is possibly TRBD1 or TRBD2 (5 bases each). Between the trimmed V and J ends, which lost 6 bases and 5 bases, there was a span of 16 bases. This CDR3 has 14 residues. Per the germline V gene, CDR1 is SGDLS and CDR2 is YYNGEE. CDR3 loop: CASTGAADGDTQYF. Written as DNA, the CDR3 is TGTGCCAGCACCGGGGCAGCAGATGGAGATACGCAGTATTTT.

The chain combines TRBV5-4 with TRBJ2-4, with D perhaps TRBD2 (5 bases). This CDR3 contains 15 residues. CDR1 is SGHNT, CDR2 YYREEE, per germline (reference sequence). The V end lost 0 bases, the J end lost 6 bases, and 13 bases lay between the germline ends. The CDR3 sequence: CASSLGLAAGNIQYF. The CDR3, as DNA: TGTGCCAGCAGCTTGGGCCTGGCCGCGGGAAACATTCAGTACTTC.

The chain employs TRBV7-2 and TRBJ2-2, with D perhaps TRBD1 or TRBD2 (5 bases each). CDR3 size: 14 residues. V was cut by 10 bases and J by 3 bases, with 15 bases left in between. Germline V gives CDR1 SGHTA, CDR2 FQGNSA. Here the CDR3 reads CATSGGGDTGELFF. The DNA for the CDR3 is TGTGCCACCTCCGGTGGGGGAGACACCGGGGAGCTGTTTTTT. The variable domain in full, completed from reference TRBV7-2 and TRBJ2-2, reads GAGVSQSPSNKVTEKGKDVELRCDPISGHTALYWYRQSLGQGLEFLIYFQGNSAPDKSGLPSDRFSAERTGGSVSTLTIQRTQQEDSAVYLCATSGGGDTGELFFGEGSRLTVL.

The chain joins TRBV19 to TRBJ1-5; 8 bases agree with TRBD1. The ends lost 4 bases at V and 3 bases at J; junction bases unmatched: 11. The CDR3 extends over 17 amino acids. Germline-derived CDR1 and CDR2 are LNHDA and SQIVND (reference sequence). The chain's CDR3 is CASSKPPGQANNQPQHF. CDR3 sequence (DNA): TGTGCCAGTAGTAAACCACCGGGACAGGCAAACAATCAGCCCCAGCATTTT.

In the case of this clone: The junction does not match germline at one end; this may be a read error. The CDR3 spells CASSPGSSHEQYF. CDR3 DNA: TGTGCCAGCTCACCAGGTAGCTCCCACGAGCAGTACTTC. J is TRBJ2-7 and V is TRBV18; no clear D. The CDR3 is made up of 13 amino acids. The V gene's germline CDR1 is KGHSH and CDR2 LQKENI.

The rearrangement joins TRBV6-5 to TRBJ2-7, with 11 bases lining up with TRBD2. Germline assignment: CDR1 MNHEY and CDR2 SVGAGI. This CDR3 region has 14 residues. The V gene end was trimmed by 7 bases and the J gene end by 4 bases; junction bases not matched to a gene: 6. The CDR3 DNA follows: TGTGCCAGCAAAAGAGGGACTAGCGGTTACGAGCAGTACTTC. This translates into CASKRGTSGYEQYF.